This T cell receptor beta chain was captured by sequencing in a study of T cell changes during pregnancy in multiple sclerosis. TCRdb's copy holds only in-frame clones and misses some; the assay was immunoSEQ multiplex PCR. The table lists 50,000 to 60,000 clones, roughly 91% of them singletons. The J segment lost 4 bases and the V segment lost 1 base, leaving 12 bases of the junction unmatched. The CDR3 runs 17 residues. Germline V lookup: CDR1 MDHEN, CDR2 SYDVKM. The source is a female donor with multiple sclerosis, enrolled in a pregnancy study. This chain joins TRBV28 and TRBJ1-2; TRBD1 aligns across 7 bases. The sample here was CD4+ T cells from peripheral blood mononuclear cells, taken in the second trimester of pregnancy. The CDR3 nucleotides read TGTGCCAGCAGTTTATCGCTCGACAGGGAAAGCGGCTATGGCTACACCTTC. Amino acids: CASSLSLDRESGYGYTF.